The 4 T cell receptor beta chains given below trace back to one sample, sequenced in a study of T-cell memory formation after mild COVID-19. TCRdb independently ran MiXCR on the 5' RACE reads; one entry per CDR3 protein. The sample comprises roughly 200,000 distinct CDR3 sequences, roughly 17% of which are singletons, and about 2.1% rests with the top ten. Sequencing used PBMCs or a T cell subset sorted from them (not recorded which). All receptors come from an adult woman who had mild COVID-19 (a few samples of this study predate the infection). Cell type and time point are not known.

There are a few counts of this clonotype. V is TRBV5-1 and J is TRBJ2-7; 7 positions agree with TRBD2. CDR3 size: 15 residues. V dropped 0 bases and J dropped 6; count of bases not matched to a gene: 9. Per the germline V gene, CDR1 is SGHRS and CDR2 is YFSETQ. CDR3 in amino acids: CASSLASGTISEQYF. The DNA for the CDR3 is TGCGCCAGCAGCTTGGCCTCCGGGACTATTTCCGAGCAGTACTTC.

The rearrangement links TRBV20-1 to TRBJ2-3, with D tentatively TRBD2 (5 bases). CDR1 and CDR2 from the germline V gene are DFQATT and SNEGSKA (reference sequence). This CDR3 spans 16 amino acids. Trimming pared 0 bases from V and 6 bases from J, leaving 19 bases between. The CDR3 region is CSARDLRTGGPDTQYF. CDR3 coding DNA: TGCAGTGCTAGAGATCTTAGGACTGGAGGTCCGGATACGCAGTATTTT.

V gene TRBV5-1 combines with J gene TRBJ2-3; either TRBD1 or TRBD2 may supply D (5 bases each). Germline V gene sequence: CDR1 SGHRS, CDR2 YFSETQ. With 10 bases removed from V and 0 bases from J, the gap between germline ends came to 15 bases. This CDR3 region has 14 residues. The CDR3 nucleotides read TGCGCCGCGAGGCCGGGACCGAGCACAGATACGCAGTATTTT. It encodes CAARPGPSTDTQYF.

The rearrangement joins TRBV11-2 to TRBJ2-5; 11 bases agree with TRBD1. The V segment lost 7 bases and the J segment 6 bases; nucleotides outside the gene matches: 4. CDR3 length equals 13 residues. Per germline, CDR1 SGHAT and CDR2 FQNNGV. The CDR3 DNA follows: TGTGCCAGCATCGGACAGGGGGCAAAGACCCAGTACTTC. Amino acids: CASIGQGAKTQYF.